This is a list of T cell receptor beta chains from one sample in a study of T-cell reconstitution after alpha-beta-depleted transplantation in children. Each CDR3 protein is one row after TCRdb ran MiXCR on the PCR reads. The table has over 550,000 distinct CDR3 sequences, roughly a tenth seen once. The material was PBMCs from the stem cell graft donor, obtained from the stem cell graft. The receptors were sampled from a human donor who donated a stem cell graft to a child with acute myeloid leukemia. Both conserved end residues are part of each CDR3. A D gene is named only where the DNA matches it firmly. Size is omitted from some rows. Given values are once, few, many or a class for expanded clones.

j_gene: TRBJ2-3
v_gene: TRBV20-1
abundance: NA
d_gene: TRBD2
CDR3nt: TGCTGTGCTAGAGGCCCTTATGGTAGCGGGGTAACAGATACGCAGTATTTT
CDR3aa: CCARGPYGSGVTDTQYF

j_gene: TRBJ2-3
v_gene: TRBV20-1
abundance: many
d_gene: NA
CDR3nt: TGCAGTGCTAGAAGGCTAGCAGTTAGCACAGATACGCAGTATTTT
CDR3aa: CSARRLAVSTDTQYF

j_gene: TRBJ2-2
v_gene: TRBV29-1
abundance: NA
d_gene: NA
CDR3nt: TGCAGCGTTGAAGAGTTTGGGGATAAACAAGGGACCGGGGAGCTGTTTTTT
CDR3aa: CSVEEFGDKQGTGELFF

j_gene: TRBJ1-4
v_gene: TRBV4-3
abundance: NA
d_gene: NA
CDR3nt: TGCGCCAGCAGCCCCAGAGGGACCTTCGATGAAAAACTGTTTTTT
CDR3aa: CASSPRGTFDEKLFF

j_gene: TRBJ2-7
v_gene: TRBV10-3
abundance: few
d_gene: NA
CDR3nt: TGTGCCATCAGTGAGTCTCGCCGGGGTAAGGACTTC
CDR3aa: CAISESRRGKDF

j_gene: TRBJ2-7
v_gene: TRBV12-3/TRBV12-4
abundance: NA
d_gene: TRBD2
CDR3nt: TGTGCCAGCAGTTTATTTTCTAGCGGGAGTCATGGGTACGAGCAGTACTTC
CDR3aa: CASSLFSSGSHGYEQYF

j_gene: TRBJ1-1
v_gene: TRBV12-3/TRBV12-4
abundance: many
d_gene: NA
CDR3nt: TGTGCCAGCAGTCCTACAGGGTCTAGTAGGTCCACTGAAGCTTTCTTT
CDR3aa: CASSPTGSSRSTEAFF

j_gene: TRBJ2-2
v_gene: TRBV5-1
abundance: many
d_gene: NA
CDR3nt: TGCGCCAGCAGCTTGGCAAACCCATACACCGGGGAGCTGTTTTTT
CDR3aa: CASSLANPYTGELFF

j_gene: TRBJ2-5
v_gene: TRBV7-8
abundance: NA
d_gene: NA
CDR3nt: TGTGCCAGCAGCTTTCCGGACAATCTAGATGAGACCCAGTACTTC
CDR3aa: CASSFPDNLDETQYF

j_gene: TRBJ2-3
v_gene: TRBV7-6
abundance: few
d_gene: TRBD2
CDR3nt: TGTGCCAGCAGCCCATCGACTAGCGGCACAGATACGCAGTATTTT
CDR3aa: CASSPSTSGTDTQYF

j_gene: TRBJ2-1
v_gene: TRBV5-1
abundance: NA
d_gene: NA
CDR3nt: TGCGCCAGCAGGGAGGCGGGGAATAAGGGCAATGAGCAGTTCTTC
CDR3aa: CASREAGNKGNEQFF

j_gene: TRBJ1-1
v_gene: TRBV9
abundance: NA
d_gene: TRBD1
CDR3nt: TGTGCCAGCAGCGTAGGGTCAGGGGGCGCGTGGACTGAAGCTTTCTTT
CDR3aa: CASSVGSGGAWTEAFF

j_gene: TRBJ2-1
v_gene: TRBV24-1
abundance: many
d_gene: NA
CDR3nt: TGTGCCACCAGTGACCCTGGGCAGGGGCTGGGTGAGCAGTTTTTC
CDR3aa: CATSDPGQGLGEQFF

j_gene: TRBJ2-7
v_gene: TRBV20-1
abundance: many
d_gene: NA
CDR3nt: TGCAGTGCTAGAGTCAGGTTAGGGTCCTACGAGCAGTACTTC
CDR3aa: CSARVRLGSYEQYF

j_gene: TRBJ2-3
v_gene: TRBV5-1
abundance: few
d_gene: TRBD2
CDR3nt: TGCGCCAGCAGCTTGCGAGCGGGAGATTCAGATACGCAGTATTTT
CDR3aa: CASSLRAGDSDTQYF

j_gene: TRBJ1-4
v_gene: TRBV11-2
abundance: many
d_gene: NA
CDR3nt: TGTGCCAGCAGCGGTGGGACTTATCGCGAAAAACTGTTTTTT
CDR3aa: CASSGGTYREKLFF

j_gene: TRBJ2-7
v_gene: TRBV6-2/TRBV6-3
abundance: NA
d_gene: NA
CDR3nt: TGTGCCAGCAGTTCGGACGCCGGCCACTACTACGAGCAGTACTTC
CDR3aa: CASSSDAGHYYEQYF

j_gene: TRBJ2-7
v_gene: TRBV3-1
abundance: many
d_gene: NA
CDR3nt: TGTGCCAGCAGCCAAAACAGGGTCCACGAGCAGTACTTC
CDR3aa: CASSQNRVHEQYF

j_gene: TRBJ2-3
v_gene: TRBV28
abundance: few
d_gene: NA
CDR3nt: TGTGCCAGCAGTCCCCACAGGGGACTCTTAGCAGATACGCAGTATTTT
CDR3aa: CASSPHRGLLADTQYF

j_gene: TRBJ1-1
v_gene: TRBV11-2
abundance: few
d_gene: NA
CDR3nt: TGTGCCAGCAGCTCGAATTCTCTAGAGAACACTGAAGCTTTCTTT
CDR3aa: CASSSNSLENTEAFF

j_gene: TRBJ2-3
v_gene: TRBV29-1
abundance: NA
d_gene: NA
CDR3nt: TGCAGCGTTGACGGGTTAGGGGCGGTCGATACGCAGTATTTT
CDR3aa: CSVDGLGAVDTQYF

j_gene: TRBJ2-2
v_gene: TRBV20-1
abundance: many
d_gene: TRBD2
CDR3nt: TGCAGTGCTCCCGGGGATAGCGGGAGAAAGGACACCGGGGAGCTGTTTTTT
CDR3aa: CSAPGDSGRKDTGELFF

j_gene: TRBJ1-6
v_gene: TRBV19
abundance: NA
d_gene: NA
CDR3nt: TGTGCCAGTAGTATCGGGGGCAGGGGTGTTTCACCCCTCCACTTT
CDR3aa: CASSIGGRGVSPLHF

j_gene: TRBJ2-1
v_gene: TRBV28
abundance: NA
d_gene: NA
CDR3nt: TGTGCCAGCAGCACTGTGGGAGGCAACAATGAGCAGTTCTTC
CDR3aa: CASSTVGGNNEQFF

j_gene: TRBJ1-1
v_gene: TRBV18
abundance: NA
d_gene: NA
CDR3nt: TGTGCCAGCTCACCCTCGACAGAAATGAACACTGAAGCTTTCTTT
CDR3aa: CASSPSTEMNTEAFF

j_gene: TRBJ1-2
v_gene: TRBV25-1
abundance: NA
d_gene: TRBD1
CDR3nt: TGTGCCAGCACCGCACCGGGACAGGGATGGGGCTACACCTTC
CDR3aa: CASTAPGQGWGYTF

j_gene: TRBJ2-7
v_gene: TRBV3-1
abundance: many
d_gene: NA
CDR3nt: TGTGCCAGCAGCCAAGGATTAGGGGGGTTGAGGGAGCAGTACTTC
CDR3aa: CASSQGLGGLREQYF

j_gene: TRBJ1-1
v_gene: TRBV29-1
abundance: many
d_gene: NA
CDR3nt: TGCAGCGTCCACGTGGAGGGCGCTGAAGCTTTCTTT
CDR3aa: CSVHVEGAEAFF

j_gene: TRBJ2-2
v_gene: TRBV11-2
abundance: NA
d_gene: TRBD1
CDR3nt: TGTGCCAGCAGCTTAGATCTATCGACAGGGGGCCGTACCGGGGAGCTGTTTTTT
CDR3aa: CASSLDLSTGGRTGELFF

j_gene: TRBJ2-1
v_gene: TRBV12-3/TRBV12-4
abundance: few
d_gene: TRBD2
CDR3nt: TGTGCCAGCAGTCTAGGACTAGCGGGAGGCAAAACTTACAATGAGCAGTTCTTC
CDR3aa: CASSLGLAGGKTYNEQFF

j_gene: TRBJ1-4
v_gene: TRBV10-3
abundance: NA
d_gene: NA
CDR3nt: TGTGCCATCCGTTCGGGGGAGTATGAAAAACTGTTTTTT
CDR3aa: CAIRSGEYEKLFF

j_gene: TRBJ2-5
v_gene: TRBV20-1
abundance: many
d_gene: TRBD2
CDR3nt: TGCAGTGCTAGAGATCGGGCTAGCGGGATAGTATTCGGAGAGACCCAGTACTTC
CDR3aa: CSARDRASGIVFGETQYF

j_gene: TRBJ1-4
v_gene: TRBV5-1
abundance: NA
d_gene: NA
CDR3nt: TGCGCCAGCAGCTTGGAGGGCAGGGGTACAACTAATGAAAAACTGTTTTTT
CDR3aa: CASSLEGRGTTNEKLFF

j_gene: TRBJ2-1
v_gene: TRBV7-2
abundance: few
d_gene: NA
CDR3nt: TGTGCCAGCAGCACACGGGTGGCTGTACCCTACAATGAGCAGTTCTTC
CDR3aa: CASSTRVAVPYNEQFF

j_gene: TRBJ2-1
v_gene: TRBV12-3/TRBV12-4
abundance: many
d_gene: NA
CDR3nt: TGTGCCAGCACTCCCCAGGTGGGGCCCTACAATGAGCAGTTCTTC
CDR3aa: CASTPQVGPYNEQFF

j_gene: TRBJ2-3
v_gene: TRBV5-1
abundance: few
d_gene: NA
CDR3nt: TGCGCCAGCAGCTACGAGGGGGGGTTCACAGATACGCAGTATTTT
CDR3aa: CASSYEGGFTDTQYF

j_gene: TRBJ2-1
v_gene: TRBV3-1
abundance: NA
d_gene: NA
CDR3nt: TGTGCCAGCAGCCAAGCAGGCGGGGAGTCCTACAATGAGCAGTTCTTC
CDR3aa: CASSQAGGESYNEQFF

j_gene: TRBJ2-1
v_gene: TRBV9
abundance: few
d_gene: NA
CDR3nt: TGTGCCAGCAGCGTAAATGGGGCGAATGAGCAGTTCTTC
CDR3aa: CASSVNGANEQFF

j_gene: TRBJ2-1
v_gene: TRBV7-9
abundance: many
d_gene: TRBD2
CDR3nt: TGTGCCAGCAGCCAGAAAGTTAGGACTAGCGGGAGTAAAAATGAGCAGTTCTTC
CDR3aa: CASSQKVRTSGSKNEQFF

j_gene: TRBJ2-7
v_gene: TRBV20-1
abundance: NA
d_gene: NA
CDR3nt: TGCAGTGCTAAAGTGCAGGGGAAAGGCGAGCAGTACTTC
CDR3aa: CSAKVQGKGEQYF

j_gene: TRBJ2-1
v_gene: TRBV4-3
abundance: NA
d_gene: NA
CDR3nt: TGCGCCAGCAGCCGCGAGCCAGCGACGAGTCGGTTCTTC
CDR3aa: CASSREPATSRFF

j_gene: TRBJ2-1
v_gene: TRBV20-1
abundance: few
d_gene: NA
CDR3nt: TGCAGTGCTACGGAGGCCAGCGGGTTTAAGGAATACAATGAGCAGTTCTTC
CDR3aa: CSATEASGFKEYNEQFF